This is a list of T cell receptor beta chains from one sample in a study of T cell responses to AZD1222 COVID-19 vaccine. Here immunoSEQ multiplex PCR was the method, and the copy in TCRdb shows in-frame clones only, minus some. The sample lists approximately 79,000 clones; 75% to 90% were seen once. Sequences were derived from peripheral blood, sampled on day 0 of AZD1222 vaccination. All receptors come from an adult in good health. CDR3s include the opening cysteine and the closing phenylalanine or tryptophan. The D gene is left open where the match is weak. Rows give clone size only sometimes, using once, few, many, or a class for an expanded clone.

J gene	CDR3 length	V gene	D gene	clone size	CDR3 protein	CDR3 DNA
TRBJ2-3	16	TRBV12-5	TRBD1	-	CASGLAGTGWPDTQYF	TGTGCTAGTGGTTTGGCCGGGACAGGGTGGCCAGATACGCAGTATTTT
TRBJ1-2	12	TRBV7-9	-	-	CASSLDQNGYTF	TGTGCCAGCAGCTTAGATCAGAATGGCTACACCTTC
TRBJ2-1	17	TRBV19	-	-	CASRGQGGTRGYNEQFF	TGTGCCAGTAGAGGACAAGGTGGGACGAGGGGTTACAATGAGCAGTTCTTC
TRBJ1-1	16	TRBV7-9	TRBD1	-	CASSLAPGGLNTEAFF	TGTGCCAGCAGCTTAGCTCCAGGGGGGTTGAACACTGAAGCTTTCTTT
TRBJ1-3	17	TRBV25-1	-	-	CASSESITGTFGNTIYF	TGTGCCAGCAGTGAATCCATAACAGGAACATTTGGAAACACCATATATTTT
TRBJ2-7	15	TRBV5-5	-	-	CASSFLRGRSYEQYF	TGTGCCAGCAGCTTTTTGCGGGGCCGCTCCTACGAGCAGTACTTC
TRBJ2-5	16	TRBV18	TRBD1	-	CASSPPSWDRQETQYF	TGTGCCAGCTCACCACCGTCCTGGGACAGACAAGAGACCCAGTACTTC
TRBJ1-5	14	TRBV7-2	-	few	CASSPNLGNQPQHF	TGTGCCAGCAGCCCCAACCTGGGCAATCAGCCCCAGCATTTT
TRBJ1-2	14	TRBV24-1	-	-	CATSHRGLGYGYTF	TGTGCCACCAGTCACCGGGGACTGGGCTATGGCTACACCTTC
TRBJ2-5	13	TRBV4-1	-	-	CASSQDWQETQYF	TGCGCCAGCAGCCAAGATTGGCAAGAGACCCAGTACTTC
TRBJ1-3	15	TRBV12-5	-	-	CASGLIRVSGNTIYF	TGTGCTAGTGGTTTGATCAGGGTCTCGGGAAACACCATATATTTT
TRBJ1-2	16	TRBV28	TRBD1	-	CASSFSRQGWGYGYTF	TGTGCCAGCAGTTTTTCCCGACAGGGATGGGGGTATGGCTACACCTTC
TRBJ1-1	16	TRBV5-1	TRBD1	-	CASSLGGTDLNTEAFF	TGCGCCAGCAGCTTGGGGGGGACAGACCTGAACACTGAAGCTTTCTTT
TRBJ2-7	14	TRBV10-3	TRBD2	-	CAISESSGKYEQYF	TGTGCCATCAGTGAGTCTAGCGGGAAGTACGAGCAGTACTTC
TRBJ1-2	12	TRBV12-3/TRBV12-4	-	-	CASSLVGGSYTF	TGTGCCAGCAGTTTAGTAGGTGGGAGCTACACCTTC
TRBJ1-6	14	TRBV9	-	-	CASSSVGGNSPLHF	TGTGCCAGCAGCTCGGTAGGGGGGAATTCACCCCTCCACTTT
TRBJ2-1	15	TRBV15	TRBD2	few	CATSRDPSREGRRFF	TGTGCCACCAGCAGAGATCCGTCGCGGGAGGGCCGGCGATTCTTC
TRBJ1-5	14	TRBV7-8	TRBD1	-	CASSLVRGGQPQHF	TGTGCCAGCAGCTTAGTCAGGGGGGGTCAGCCCCAGCATTTT
TRBJ1-1	15	TRBV6-5	-	-	CASSYSWRGSTEAFF	TGTGCCAGCAGTTACTCGTGGCGGGGGAGCACTGAAGCTTTCTTT
TRBJ2-2	16	TRBV6-1	-	-	CASSAQRGDSTGELFF	TGTGCCAGCAGTGCCCAAAGGGGGGATTCCACCGGGGAGCTGTTTTTT
TRBJ2-2	16	TRBV5-1	TRBD2	-	CASSSSPGGVTGELFF	TGCGCCAGCAGCTCGTCCCCGGGGGGAGTCACCGGGGAGCTGTTTTTT
TRBJ2-1	20	TRBV6-4	TRBD2	-	CATQLFRQGATSGERDEQFF	TGTGCCACACAGCTCTTCAGGCAGGGAGCGACTAGCGGGGAAAGGGATGAGCAGTTCTTC
TRBJ1-3	13	TRBV19	-	-	CASSIDSGNTIYF	TGTGCCAGTAGTATTGACAGTGGAAACACCATATATTTT
TRBJ1-5	14	TRBV28	TRBD1	few	CASLWPQGNQPQHF	TGTGCCAGCTTATGGCCACAGGGGAATCAGCCCCAGCATTTT